One and the same sample provided the 26 T cell receptor beta chains below, sequenced in a study of human T cells and chemical hapten exposure (dated by TCRdb to the early 2020s). Taken with the paper, the label for time point translates to: patch test 3, about 24 weeks after DPC sensitization. The treatment or condition tag for this specimen amounts to: therapeutic diphenylcyclopropenone sensitization with weekly scalp DPC. Library creation used RACE. The listed sequencing device is NextSeq 500. TCRdb reworked the public reads: Q25 trimming with fastp, MiXCR clone assembly, productive beta chains retained. Duplicate CDR3 protein sequences are folded into a single record with the most common DNA and genes. The table for this sample lists about 52,000 distinct CDR3 sequences; 9.9% of them were counted only once. The ten top clones hold 16% of the sample. The material sequenced was whole blood, taken in connection with sensitization to the hapten diphenylcyclopropenone (DPC). These receptors were obtained from a middle-aged woman with alopecia areata. Some clones in this sample may be carry-over from other donors' samples.

This chain links TRBV12-3 or TRBV12-4 with TRBJ2-5; tentatively, D is TRBD2 (5 bases). The CDR3 sequence is 14 residues long. The V end lost 1 base, the J end lost 5 bases, and 11 bases lay between the germline ends. The CDR3 reads CASSLGLAAETQYF. The CDR3 DNA sequence: TGTGCCAGCAGTTTAGGGCTAGCTGCGGAGACCCAGTACTTC.

This clonotype has only a few counts. J is TRBJ2-2 and V is TRBV3-1; 7 nucleotides line up with TRBD2. This CDR3 has 15 residues. In germline, CDR1 is LGHDT, CDR2 YNNKEL (reference sequence). Trimming cost V 1 base and J 4 bases; bases outside gene matches: 3. The CDR3 loop reads CASSQAAGPTGELFF. The CDR3 nucleotides are TGTGCCAGCAGCCAAGCAGCGGGGCCCACCGGGGAGCTGTTTTTT.

The chain has TRBV5-5 and TRBJ1-5, with 9 bases lining up with TRBD1. V was pared by 1 base and J by 4 bases, with 6 bases of the junction left unmatched. The germline V gene encodes CDR1 SGHKS and CDR2 YYEKEE (reference sequence). CDR3 length: 16 residues. CDR3: CASSLSGQGFNQPQHF. CDR3 sequence (DNA): TGTGCCAGCAGCTTGTCAGGACAGGGGTTTAATCAGCCCCAGCATTTT.

The chain is built from TRBV9 and TRBJ2-2, with D possibly being TRBD2 (7 bases). The CDR3 has 15 amino acids. The germline V gene encodes CDR1 SGDLS and CDR2 YYNGEE. V was pared by 6 bases and J by 4 bases, with 16 bases between. CDR3 loop: CASKGGDFATGELFF. The CDR3 nucleotides read TGTGCCAGCAAAGGGGGGGACTTCGCCACCGGGGAGCTGTTTTTT. The full variable domain, with the rest looked up from reference TRBV9 and TRBJ2-2, is DSGVTQTPKHLITATGQRVTLRCSPRSGDLSVYWYQQSLDQGLQFLIQYYNGEERAKGNILERFSAQQFPDLHSELNLSSLELGDSALYFCASKGGDFATGELFFGEGSRLTVL.

This clonotype turned up a few times. This chain links TRBV7-9 with TRBJ1-1; unclear D gene. CDR1 is SEHNR and CDR2 is FQNEAQ in the germline V gene (reference sequence). V was trimmed by 1 base and J by 7 bases, leaving 7 bases between them. The CDR3 sequence is 12 residues long. This CDR3 is CASSLEGYEAFF. The CDR3 DNA follows: TGTGCCAGCAGCTTAGAAGGTTATGAAGCTTTCTTT.

This clonotype was recorded many times. This chain links TRBV29-1 with TRBJ2-7; 7 nucleotides align to TRBD1. The V segment lost 5 bases and the J segment 0 bases; nucleotides outside the gene matches: 13. Germline V gene lookup returns CDR1 SQVTM and CDR2 ANQGSEA. The CDR3 has 16 amino acids. Written as DNA, the CDR3 is TGCAGCGTTCTGAGCTTAGACAGGGTAGACTCCTACGAGCAGTACTTC. This encodes CSVLSLDRVDSYEQYF.

Ten or more counts support this clonotype. V is TRBV5-1 and J is TRBJ2-4; weak D call: TRBD2 (5 bases). Germline CDR1 and CDR2: SGHRS and YFSETQ. CDR3 length: 18 residues. V shed 4 bases and J shed 3 bases, with 23 bases lying between them. CDR3 sequence reads: CASSIGGLSEWGKNIQYF. The DNA for the CDR3 is TGCGCCAGCAGCATCGGAGGTTTGAGCGAATGGGGCAAAAACATTCAGTACTTC.

This clonotype was picked up many times. The CDR3, as DNA: TGTGCCAGCAGCTTAGGAGAGTCCTCTGGAAACACCATATATTTT. Translation: CASSLGESSGNTIYF. V gene TRBV7-9 combines with J gene TRBJ1-3; D is ambiguous. Deletions cut 1 base from V and 0 bases from J, with 7 bases between. Per the germline V gene, CDR1 is SEHNR and CDR2 is FQNEAQ (reference sequence). The CDR3 spans 15 residues.

This clonotype has ten or more counts. V usage is TRBV6-2 or TRBV6-3 and J usage is TRBJ2-3; D not resolved. Per germline, CDR1 MNHEY and CDR2 SVGEGT. Trimming shortened V by 0 bases and J by 5 bases, and 15 bases separated the two germline ends. This CDR3 has 16 amino acids. The DNA for the CDR3 is TGTGCCAGCAGTTACTCAGTCGGGTCTCTCGGAGATACGCAGTATTTT. Translated: CASSYSVGSLGDTQYF.

This clonotype came up a few times. The V call is TRBV4-2, the J call TRBJ2-5, with 12 positions matching TRBD1. The germline V gene has CDR1 LGHNA and CDR2 YNFKEQ. Losses at the gene ends were 3 bases for V and 1 base for J; bases not matched to a gene: 3. This CDR3 has 16 amino acids. DNA for the CDR3: TGTGCCAGCAGCCAGCCGGGACAGGGGGCCCAAGAGACCCAGTACTTC. The encoded protein is CASSQPGQGAQETQYF.

The V call is TRBV3-1, the J call TRBJ1-6; D gene unclear. V was pared by 4 bases and J by 13 bases, with 11 bases between. There are 12 residues in the CDR3. Germline values: CDR1 LGHDT, CDR2 YNNKEL (reference sequence). CDR3 loop: CASSPPEVPLHF. CDR3 bases: TGTGCCAGCAGCCCCCCCGAGGTGCCCCTCCACTTT.

Ten or more counts support this clonotype. The chain combines TRBV7-9 with TRBJ1-2; D remains unclear. Trimming left V 4 bases short and J 5 bases short, with 14 bases between. The CDR3 length is 14 residues. Germline loops: CDR1 SEHNR, CDR2 FQNEAQ (reference sequence). The CDR3 DNA reads as TGTGCCAGCAGCTCACCTTATGCGGAGTATGGCTACACCTTC. It yields the protein CASSSPYAEYGYTF.

The V and J genes are TRBV14 and TRBJ1-1; no firm D call. The CDR3 spans 15 residues. The germline CDR1 and CDR2 sequences are SGHDN and FVKESK. Trimming pared 3 bases from V and 5 bases from J, leaving 16 bases between. In DNA form, the CDR3 reads TGTGCCAGCAGCCATAACCGGAAGAGGGTTACTGAAGCTTTCTTT. Amino acids: CASSHNRKRVTEAFF.

The chain combines TRBV19 with TRBJ1-2, with a weak D call TRBD1 (5 bases). The CDR3 runs 16 residues. The germline gives CDR1 LNHDA, CDR2 SQIVND (reference sequence). Trimming cost V 10 bases and J 2 bases, with 23 bases left between them. The CDR3 protein is CATQLRGTGVNYGYTF. The CDR3 region has the DNA TGTGCCACCCAACTACGTGGAACAGGAGTCAACTATGGCTACACCTTC.

This clonotype occurred a few times. The V and J genes are TRBV5-5 and TRBJ1-2; D gene unclear. Germline V gene lookup returns CDR1 SGHKS and CDR2 YYEKEE (reference sequence). V was trimmed by 3 bases and J by 4 bases, leaving 10 bases between them. The CDR3 consists of 13 residues. CDR3 bases: TGTGCCAGCAGCTCCGGGCCATCCTATGGCTACACCTTC. Protein product: CASSSGPSYGYTF.

The table lists this clonotype with a few counts. J is TRBJ2-5 and V is TRBV11-1, with TRBD1 as a possible D gene (6 bases). Trimming took 5 bases from V and 5 from J, leaving 18 bases between them. Germline V gives CDR1 SGHAT, CDR2 FQDESV (reference sequence). This CDR3 region has 15 residues. The CDR3 sequence is CASSRINRAGETQYF. CDR3 nucleotide sequence: TGTGCCAGCAGCCGAATTAACAGGGCTGGGGAGACCCAGTACTTC.

This clonotype was picked up a small number of times. This chain links TRBV29-1 with TRBJ1-1; unclear D gene. CDR1 and CDR2 (germline): SQVTM, ANQGSEA. This CDR3 is 12 amino acids long. V was cut by 4 bases and J by 7 bases, with 13 bases left in between. The CDR3 loop reads CSVAETHFEAFF. The CDR3 DNA sequence: TGCAGCGTTGCTGAAACCCACTTTGAAGCTTTCTTT.

This clonotype appeared a few times. The V call is TRBV7-9, the J call TRBJ2-5; D is undetermined. Trimming shortened V by 4 bases and J by 5 bases, and 11 bases separated the two germline ends. The CDR3 sequence is 13 residues long. Germline values: CDR1 SEHNR, CDR2 FQNEAQ (reference sequence). This chain's CDR3 is CASSSPLRETQYF. The CDR3 DNA reads TGTGCCAGCAGCTCCCCGTTGAGGGAGACCCAGTACTTC.

Worth noting for this clonotype: Germline and junction disagree at one end, which may indicate a read error. This rearrangement joins TRBV7-6 to TRBJ1-4; tentatively, D is TRBD1 (6 bases). CDR1 SGHVS and CDR2 FNYEAQ come from the germline V gene. The CDR3 covers 15 residues. CDR3 amino acids: CVSSPRGGGNEKLFF. The CDR3 region has the DNA TGTGTCAGCAGCCCGAGGGGGGGAGGAAATGAAAAACTGTTTTTT.

This clonotype was counted a few times. This chain uses TRBV29-1 with TRBJ1-1, with a weak D call TRBD1 (5 bases). V was cut by 6 bases and J by 1 base, with 12 bases left in between. CDR1 and CDR2 from the germline V gene are SQVTM and ANQGSEA. The CDR3 contains 13 residues. The chain's CDR3 is CSVPGPRNTEAFF. CDR3 DNA: TGCAGCGTCCCGGGACCCAGGAACACTGAAGCTTTCTTT.

The chain combines TRBV13 with TRBJ1-6; D is ambiguous. With 4 bases removed from V and 8 bases from J, the gap between germline ends came to 6 bases. The CDR3 contains 12 residues. The germline gives CDR1 PRHDT, CDR2 FYEKMQ (reference sequence). CDR3 sequence: CASSSTYSPLHF. The CDR3, as DNA: TGTGCCAGCAGCTCGACCTATTCACCCCTCCACTTT.

The chain couples TRBV29-1 to TRBJ2-1; a weak D match, TRBD1 (5 bases). In germline, CDR1 is SQVTM, CDR2 ANQGSEA. This CDR3 comprises 13 residues. V was cut by 0 bases and J by 8 bases, with 11 bases left in between. DNA for the CDR3: TGCAGCGTTGAAGAGGGGCGCTGGGATGAGCAGTTCTTC. Protein product: CSVEEGRWDEQFF.

This clonotype occurred once. The gene calls are TRBV9 and TRBJ1-6; a possible D gene is TRBD1 (5 bases). The germline V and J ends were trimmed by 6 bases and 10 bases, with 11 bases remaining between them. The CDR3 is 12 amino acids. Germline CDR1 reads SGDLS; CDR2 reads YYNGEE. The DNA for the CDR3 is TGTGCCAGCACCTCAGGGACCTCACCCCTCCACTTT. This translates into CASTSGTSPLHF.

This clonotype appeared many times. The J gene is TRBJ2-7, the V gene TRBV28, with 7 positions matching TRBD1. The CDR3 covers 11 residues. Germline V CDR1 and CDR2: MDHEN, SYDVKM. After removal of 6 bases from V and 9 bases from J, the junction contained 5 bases not matched to a gene. CDR3 in DNA: TGTGCCAGCAGCCGTGGGACAGCGCAGTACTTC. Translated: CASSRGTAQYF.

This chain joins TRBV7-3 and TRBJ2-6; D unresolved. This CDR3 contains 13 residues. Germline V lookup: CDR1 SGHTA, CDR2 FQGTGA. The V gene lost 10 bases and the J gene lost 4 bases, with 11 bases spanning the gap. This chain's CDR3 is CATGAAGANVLTF. CDR3 DNA: TGTGCCACCGGCGCCGCCGGGGCCAACGTCCTGACTTTC.

This clonotype has just a few counts. The chain employs TRBV3-1 and TRBJ1-1, with D possibly matching TRBD1 (5 bases). V was pared by 1 base and J by 8 bases, with 11 bases between. Germline-derived CDR1 and CDR2 are LGHDT and YNNKEL (reference sequence). The CDR3 consists of 13 residues. CDR3 coding DNA: TGTGCCAGCAGCCAAGGGGTCCCAGGGGAAGCTTTCTTT. Translated: CASSQGVPGEAFF.